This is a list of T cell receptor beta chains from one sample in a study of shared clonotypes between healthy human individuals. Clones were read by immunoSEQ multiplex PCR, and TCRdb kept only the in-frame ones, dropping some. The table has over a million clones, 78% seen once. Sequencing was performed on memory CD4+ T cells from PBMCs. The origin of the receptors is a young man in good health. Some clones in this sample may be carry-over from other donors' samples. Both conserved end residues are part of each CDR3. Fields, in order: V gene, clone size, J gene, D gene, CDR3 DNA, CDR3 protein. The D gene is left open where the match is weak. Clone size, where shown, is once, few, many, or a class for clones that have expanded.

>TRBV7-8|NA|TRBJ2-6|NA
TGTGCCAGCAGCTTTATATCTGGGGCCAACGTCCTGACTTTC
CASSFISGANVLTF
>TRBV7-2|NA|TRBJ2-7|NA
TGTGCCAGCAGCTTAGCGTCGGGCAGCAGCTCCTACGAGCAGTACTTC
CASSLASGSSSYEQYF
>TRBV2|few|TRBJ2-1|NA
TGTGCCAGCAAATTGGAACGGGATGAGCAGTTCTTC
CASKLERDEQFF
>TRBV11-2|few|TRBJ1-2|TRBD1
TGTGCCAGCACCTCACTTAAACAGGGGGCGCGGGGCTACACCTTC
CASTSLKQGARGYTF
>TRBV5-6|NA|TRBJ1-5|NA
TGTGCCAGCAGCTTGCAGGGTACCAATCAGCCCCAGCATTTT
CASSLQGTNQPQHF
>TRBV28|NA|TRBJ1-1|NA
TGTGCCAGCACCCCTAGGGGGGCGACGCTCACTGAAGCTTTCTTT
CASTPRGATLTEAFF
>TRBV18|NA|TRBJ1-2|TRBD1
TGTGCCAGCTCAGAGACAGGGGGCTATGGCTACACCTTC
CASSETGGYGYTF
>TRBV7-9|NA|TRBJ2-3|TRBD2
TGTGCCAGCAACCGGGGGGGATTCGGCACAGATACGCAGTATTTT
CASNRGGFGTDTQYF
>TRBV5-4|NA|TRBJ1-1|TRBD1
TGTGCCAGCAGCTTACCTCCGGGACAGGGAAACACTGAAGCTTTCTTT
CASSLPPGQGNTEAFF
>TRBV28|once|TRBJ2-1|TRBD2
TGTGCCAGCACGACTAGCGGGAGTGGGAATGAGCAGTTCTTC
CASTTSGSGNEQFF
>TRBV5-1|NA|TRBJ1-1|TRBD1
TGCGCCAGCAGCTTGGTGGGTTTCGGGACAGAAGAAGCTTTCTTT
CASSLVGFGTEEAFF
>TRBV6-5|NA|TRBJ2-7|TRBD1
TGTGCCAGCAGTTACTCGAGCGGGACAGGGAGTTACGAGCAGTACTTC
CASSYSSGTGSYEQYF
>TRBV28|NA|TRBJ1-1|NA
TGTGCCAGCAGTTTATACGTTTCTCAAGCTTTCTTT
CASSLYVSQAFF
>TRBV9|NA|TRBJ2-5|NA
TGTGCCAGCAGCGTATCGGGACACAAAAAAGAGACCCAGTACTTC
CASSVSGHKKETQYF
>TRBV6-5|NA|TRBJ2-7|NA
TGTGCCAGCAGTTACCGCCCGGTCTCCTACGAGCAGTACTTC
CASSYRPVSYEQYF
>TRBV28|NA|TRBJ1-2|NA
TGTGCCAGCAGTTTACCGACAGGCTTCGGCTATGGCTACACCTTC
CASSLPTGFGYGYTF
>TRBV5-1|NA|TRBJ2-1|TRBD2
TGCGCCAGCAGGACTAGCGGGAACAATGAGCAGTTCTTC
CASRTSGNNEQFF
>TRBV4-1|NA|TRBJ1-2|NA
TGCGCCAGCAGCCAAGATGGACAGAGTATTATCTATGGCTACACCTTC
CASSQDGQSIIYGYTF
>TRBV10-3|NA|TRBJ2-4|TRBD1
TGTGCCATCAGTGGCCGTGGGACAGAGTGGGAAAACATTCAGTACTTC
CAISGRGTEWENIQYF
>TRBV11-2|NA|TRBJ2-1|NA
TGTGCCAGCAGCTTTAGAGGGAAGAATGAGCAGTTCTTC
CASSFRGKNEQFF
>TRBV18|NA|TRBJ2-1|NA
TGTGCCAGCTCACCCGCTACCTACAATGAGCAGTTCTTC
CASSPATYNEQFF
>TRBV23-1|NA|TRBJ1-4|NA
TGCGCCAGCAGTCCCCCTCGTGCCGGCTTAGAACGGTCCGTAGTCTATAATGAAAAACTGTTTTTT
CASSPPRAGLERSVVYNEKLFF
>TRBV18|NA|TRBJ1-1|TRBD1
TGTGCCAGCTCTCTAACCACCGGGACAGGTTACATGAACACTGAAGCTTTCTTT
CASSLTTGTGYMNTEAFF
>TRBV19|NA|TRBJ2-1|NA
TGTGCCAGTAGTACCCCGGGGGCGCGCTCTTACAATGAGCAGTTCTTC
CASSTPGARSYNEQFF
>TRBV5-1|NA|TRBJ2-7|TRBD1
TGCGCCAGCAGCCTAGGACAGGGATCCTACGAGCAGTACTTC
CASSLGQGSYEQYF
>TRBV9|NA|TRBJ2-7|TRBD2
TGTGCCAGCGCGCTGTCACTAGCGGGAACCCAAGCTTTC
CASALSLAGTQAF
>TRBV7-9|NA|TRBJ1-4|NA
TGTGCCAGCAGCCCTCTCCTGGGGGTCTTAGAAAAACTGTTTTTT
CASSPLLGVLEKLFF
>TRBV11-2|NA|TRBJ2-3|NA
TGTGCCAGCAGCCGAATTATGGATACGCAGTATTTT
CASSRIMDTQYF
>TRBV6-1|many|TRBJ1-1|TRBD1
TGTGCCAGCAGTGAATCTAGTAGGGGGCGTCAAGCTTTCTTT
CASSESSRGRQAFF